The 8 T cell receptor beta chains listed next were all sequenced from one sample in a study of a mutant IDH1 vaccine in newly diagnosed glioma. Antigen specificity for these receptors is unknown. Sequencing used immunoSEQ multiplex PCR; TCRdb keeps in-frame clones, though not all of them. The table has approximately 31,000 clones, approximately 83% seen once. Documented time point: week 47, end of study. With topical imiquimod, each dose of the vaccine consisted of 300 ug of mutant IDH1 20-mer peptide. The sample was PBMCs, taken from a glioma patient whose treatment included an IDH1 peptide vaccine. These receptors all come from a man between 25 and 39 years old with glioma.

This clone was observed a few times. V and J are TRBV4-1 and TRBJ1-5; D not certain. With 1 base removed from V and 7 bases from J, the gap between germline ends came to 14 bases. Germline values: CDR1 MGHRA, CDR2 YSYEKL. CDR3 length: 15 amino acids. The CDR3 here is CASSQVLSLDQPQHF. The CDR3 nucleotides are TGCGCCAGCAGCCAAGTATTATCCCTTGACCAGCCCCAGCATTTT.

Here the CDR3 reads CAWSLGGDDEQFF. The CDR3 DNA reads TGTGCCTGGAGTCTGGGCGGGGACGATGAGCAGTTCTTC. The V gene is TRBV30, the J gene TRBJ2-1; tentatively, D is TRBD2 (6 bases). Germline V gene sequence: CDR1 GTSNPN, CDR2 SVGIG (reference sequence). This CDR3 spans 13 amino acids. The V and J ends lost 2 bases and 8 bases respectively, with 13 bases between them.

CDR3 sequence (DNA): TGTGCCAGCAGCTGGACAGGGGGCGGTGAAAAACTGTTTTTT. Translation: CASSWTGGGEKLFF. The chain employs TRBV7-9 and TRBJ1-4; 11 nucleotides line up with TRBD1. The V gene's germline CDR1 is SEHNR and CDR2 FQNEAQ (reference sequence). The CDR3 has 14 residues. Trimming took 4 bases from V and 7 from J; bases not matched to a gene: 2.

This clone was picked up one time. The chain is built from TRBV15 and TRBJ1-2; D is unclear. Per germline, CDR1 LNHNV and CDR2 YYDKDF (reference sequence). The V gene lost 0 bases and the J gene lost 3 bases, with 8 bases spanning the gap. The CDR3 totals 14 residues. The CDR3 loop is CATSRDSRDYGYTF. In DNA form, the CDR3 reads TGTGCCACCAGCAGAGATTCGAGGGACTATGGCTACACCTTC. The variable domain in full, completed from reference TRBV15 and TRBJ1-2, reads DAMVIQNPRYQVTQFGKPVTLSCSQTLNHNVMYWYQQKSSQAPKLLFHYYDKDFNNEADTPDNFQSRRPNTSFCFLDIRSPGLGDTAMYLCATSRDSRDYGYTFGSGTRLTVV.

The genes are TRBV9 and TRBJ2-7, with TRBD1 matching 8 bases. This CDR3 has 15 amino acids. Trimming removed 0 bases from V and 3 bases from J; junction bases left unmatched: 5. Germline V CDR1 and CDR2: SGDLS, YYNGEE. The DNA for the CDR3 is TGTGCCAGCAGCGTAGGGGGGACAGGAATCTACGAGCAGTACTTC. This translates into CASSVGGTGIYEQYF. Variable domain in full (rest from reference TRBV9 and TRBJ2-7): DSGVTQTPKHLITATGQRVTLRCSPRSGDLSVYWYQQSLDQGLQFLIQYYNGEERAKGNILERFSAQQFPDLHSELNLSSLELGDSALYFCASSVGGTGIYEQYFGPGTRLTVT.

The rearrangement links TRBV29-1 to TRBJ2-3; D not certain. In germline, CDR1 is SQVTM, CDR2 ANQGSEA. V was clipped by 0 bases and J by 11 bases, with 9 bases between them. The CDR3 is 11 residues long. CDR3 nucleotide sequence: TGCAGCGTTGAAGAAGGACCCGGGCAGTATTTT. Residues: CSVEEGPGQYF.

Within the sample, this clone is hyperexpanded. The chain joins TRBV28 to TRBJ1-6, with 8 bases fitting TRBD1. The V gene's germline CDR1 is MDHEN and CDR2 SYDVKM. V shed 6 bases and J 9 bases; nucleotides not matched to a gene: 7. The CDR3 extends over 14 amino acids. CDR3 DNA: TGTGCCAGCAGCCCGGGACAGGTTCTTTCACCCCTCCACTTT. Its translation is CASSPGQVLSPLHF.

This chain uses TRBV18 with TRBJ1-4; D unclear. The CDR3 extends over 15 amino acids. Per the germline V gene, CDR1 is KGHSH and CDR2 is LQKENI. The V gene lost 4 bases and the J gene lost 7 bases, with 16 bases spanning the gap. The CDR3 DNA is TGTGCCAGCTCACTCGAAAGGTCAGAGGGTGAAAAACTGTTTTTT. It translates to CASSLERSEGEKLFF.